The 7 T cell receptor beta chains reported below all come from one sample, sequenced in a study of blood T cell repertoires in COVID-19. The assay was immunoSEQ multiplex PCR, and TCRdb's table has in-frame clones only and misses some. The repertoire includes about 320,000 clones, more than 75% of them detected once, and 1.5% to 2% sits in the top ten. Sequencing input: peripheral blood. All receptors derive from a woman between 45 and 65 years old with acute or convalescent COVID-19.

The CDR3 spells CASSPYRHSTEAFF. CDR3 DNA: TGTGCCAGCAGCCCCTACAGACATTCCACTGAAGCTTTCTTT. The chain is built from TRBV14 and TRBJ1-1; D is unresolved. The V gene lost 4 bases and the J gene lost 4 bases, with 13 bases spanning the gap. There are 14 residues in the CDR3. Germline CDR1 reads SGHDN; CDR2 reads FVKESK.

This clone was picked up a small number of times. This chain joins TRBV20-1 and TRBJ2-7; TRBD2 agrees at 7 bases. J lost 6 bases, V lost 8 bases, and 7 bases had no gene match. Germline V CDR1 and CDR2: DFQATT, SNEGSKA (reference sequence). The CDR3 consists of 11 residues. This CDR3 reads CSRTRFSEQYF. The DNA for the CDR3 is TGCAGTCGGACTAGATTCTCCGAGCAGTACTTC.

The chain employs TRBV27 and TRBJ1-5; maybe TRBD1 (6 bases). Trimming pared 3 bases from V and 0 bases from J, leaving 9 bases between. This CDR3 is 15 amino acids long. Germline CDR1 reads MNHEY; CDR2 reads SMNVEV (reference sequence). In DNA, the CDR3 is TGTGCCAGCAGTTTGAGGACAGATAGCAATCAGCCCCAGCATTTT. Translation gives CASSLRTDSNQPQHF.

The table lists this clone with a few counts. J is TRBJ2-1 and V is TRBV5-1; tentatively, D is TRBD2 (6 bases). Trimming left V 4 bases short and J 5 bases short, with 10 bases between. The CDR3 length is 13 residues. Germline values: CDR1 SGHRS, CDR2 YFSETQ. The CDR3 is CASSRWGDNEQFF. CDR3 nucleotide sequence: TGCGCCAGCAGCCGGTGGGGGGACAATGAGCAGTTCTTC.

The chain recombines TRBV28 with TRBJ1-2, with 10 bases identical to TRBD1. The V gene end was trimmed by 8 bases and the J gene end by 6 bases; junction bases not matched to a gene: 15. The CDR3 is 16 residues long. Germline assignment: CDR1 MDHEN and CDR2 SYDVKM. In nucleotides, the CDR3 is TGTGCCAGCGGACACTTAATCGACAGGGGGCCCGATGGCTACACCTTC. Its translation: CASGHLIDRGPDGYTF.

There are a few counts of this clone. The chain joins TRBV28 to TRBJ2-7, with 9 bases fitting TRBD1. Germline assignment: CDR1 MDHEN and CDR2 SYDVKM. The CDR3 has 16 amino acids. Losses at the gene ends were 4 bases for V and 4 bases for J; bases not matched to a gene: 11. CDR3 loop: CASSSSGTGISYEQYF. For the CDR3, the DNA is TGTGCCAGCAGTTCCTCCGGGACAGGGATTTCTTACGAGCAGTACTTC.

Details on this clone: Other DNA variants within this sample encode the same CDR3. The chain couples TRBV27 to TRBJ2-7; no firm D call. This CDR3 region has 11 residues. Germline values: CDR1 MNHEY, CDR2 SMNVEV (reference sequence). V lost 3 bases and J 3 bases, leaving 3 bases between the germline ends. The CDR3 reads CASSFRYEQYF. CDR3 bases: TGTGCCAGCAGTTTCCGCTACGAGCAGTACTTC.